A selection of T cell receptor beta chains follows, all from one sample in a study. TCRdb re-called the 5' RACE reads through MiXCR, storing one row per CDR3 protein. The table shows 62,000 or so distinct CDR3 sequences, with about 25% occurring only once. Sequenced sample: tumor-infiltrating Tregs sorted from the breast tumor. These receptors were taken from a female donor with breast cancer. The CDR3 runs from the conserved cysteine through the conserved F or W. The order of the fields is D gene, J gene, clone size, V gene, CDR3 protein, CDR3 DNA. A D gene is named only where the DNA matches it firmly. The listing skips clone size in some rows; elsewhere it reads once, few, many or a size class.

>-|TRBJ2-5|few|TRBV7-9
CASSRGWGETQYF
TGTGCCAGCAGCCGAGGGTGGGGAGAGACCCAGTACTTC
>-|TRBJ2-7|few|TRBV20-1
CSARVERRSSYEQYF
TGCAGTGCTAGAGTTGAGCGGAGGAGCTCCTACGAGCAGTACTTC
>-|TRBJ2-1|-|TRBV27
CASRPRLVPSNEQFF
TGTGCCAGCCGACCTCGACTAGTACCCAGCAATGAGCAGTTCTTC
>-|TRBJ2-4|many|TRBV4-2
CASSQDILAKNIQYF
TGTGCCAGCAGCCAAGATATCCTAGCCAAAAACATTCAGTACTTC
>TRBD2|TRBJ2-1|few|TRBV12-3/TRBV12-4
CASSPPSGRVTGEQFF
TGTGCCAGCAGTCCTCCTAGCGGGAGGGTAACCGGTGAGCAGTTCTTC
>-|TRBJ2-5|few|TRBV6-2/TRBV6-3
CASSWYQETQYF
TGTGCCAGCAGCTGGTACCAAGAGACCCAGTACTTC
>TRBD1|TRBJ1-1|many|TRBV12-3/TRBV12-4
CASQGAHSTEAFF
TGTGCCTCACAGGGGGCGCACAGCACTGAAGCTTTCTTT
>-|TRBJ1-6|many|TRBV20-1
CSASTGGWSPLHF
TGCAGTGCTAGTACGGGGGGCTGGTCACCCCTCCACTTT
>-|TRBJ2-1|-|TRBV6-6
CASSYHQGGSYNEQFF
TGTGCCAGCAGTTACCACCAGGGTGGGTCCTACAATGAGCAGTTCTTC
>-|TRBJ1-1|few|TRBV6-5
CASSYLEGYVSTEAFF
TGTGCCAGCAGTTACCTAGAGGGTTATGTTAGCACTGAAGCTTTCTTT
>-|TRBJ1-4|many|TRBV5-6
CASSFKATNEKLFF
TGTGCCAGCAGCTTTAAAGCAACTAATGAAAAACTGTTTTTT
>-|TRBJ2-7|many|TRBV6-2/TRBV6-3
CASSGSGLTLRSSYEQYF
TGTGCCAGCAGTGGGAGCGGGTTAACCCTCAGGAGCTCCTACGAGCAGTACTTC
>-|TRBJ2-2|-|TRBV30
CAWSPEMGDTGELFF
TGTGCCTGGAGTCCCGAGATGGGGGACACCGGGGAGCTGTTTTTT
>TRBD1|TRBJ1-2|few|TRBV5-1
CASSLGGQGMDGYTF
TGCGCCAGCAGCTTGGGGGGACAGGGAATGGATGGCTACACCTTC
>-|TRBJ2-5|few|TRBV5-5
CASSLAAVLSQETQYF
TGTGCCAGCAGCTTGGCCGCGGTACTGTCTCAAGAGACCCAGTACTTC
>-|TRBJ2-1|few|TRBV12-3/TRBV12-4
CASSFNGGRSEQFF
TGTGCCAGCAGTTTTAATGGGGGGCGAAGTGAGCAGTTCTTC
>-|TRBJ1-2|-|TRBV12-3/TRBV12-4
CASSLISGGTNYGYTF
TGTGCCAGCAGTTTAATTTCAGGAGGCACTAACTATGGCTACACCTTC
>-|TRBJ1-3|-|TRBV5-1
CASSLDSGKTIYF
TGCGCCAGCAGCTTGGATTCTGGAAAAACCATATATTTT
>TRBD1|TRBJ1-1|few|TRBV7-9
CASSLGQGITEAFF
TGTGCCAGCAGCTTGGGACAGGGGATCACTGAAGCTTTCTTT
>-|TRBJ1-2|few|TRBV29-1
CSVEDGYGYTF
TGCAGCGTTGAAGATGGTTATGGCTACACCTTC
>TRBD1|TRBJ2-2|few|TRBV27
CASAGQGLITGELFF
TGTGCCAGCGCTGGACAGGGGCTTATCACCGGGGAGCTGTTTTTT
>TRBD1|TRBJ2-5|many|TRBV4-1
CASSLPSGQRTF
TGCGCCAGCAGCCTACCATCGGGACAGAGGACCTTC
>TRBD1|TRBJ1-1|few|TRBV18
CASSPRQGQTEAFF
TGTGCCAGCTCACCTCGACAGGGGCAGACTGAAGCTTTCTTT
>TRBD1|TRBJ2-1|many|TRBV7-9
CASSHWGQGALRIQHEQFF
TGTGCCAGCAGCCATTGGGGACAGGGGGCGCTTCGGATCCAGCATGAGCAGTTCTTC
>-|TRBJ1-1|few|TRBV5-1
CASSLAATRTEAFF
TGCGCCAGCAGCTTGGCCGCTACTAGGACTGAAGCTTTCTTT
>-|TRBJ2-3|medium-sized|TRBV6-1
CASMLHTQYF
TGTGCCAGCATGCTACATACGCAGTATTTT
>-|TRBJ2-1|-|TRBV3-1
CASSQQNTGNEQFF
TGTGCCAGCAGCCAACAGAATACAGGGAATGAGCAGTTCTTC
>-|TRBJ1-2|-|TRBV4-3
CASSQEVNYGYTF
TGCGCCAGCAGCCAAGAGGTTAACTATGGCTACACCTTC
>TRBD1|TRBJ2-7|medium-sized|TRBV9
CASSVGDRVYEQYF
TGTGCCAGCAGCGTAGGGGACAGGGTCTACGAGCAGTACTTC